This T cell receptor beta chain came from a study of early T cells in non-severe SARS-CoV-2 infection. Study conclusions and caveats: The VDJdb matching leaned toward anti-spike CD8 responses and overlooked private and CD4 specificities.

Remarks on this clonotype: The antigen remains unidentified.

TCRdb reprocessed the 5' RACE reads with MiXCR, giving one entry per CDR3 protein. Found here are approximately 75,000 distinct CDR3 sequences, roughly 15% of them singletons; the top ten hold roughly 3.7%. Germline trimming cut 0 bases from V and 6 bases from J; bases unmatched to any gene: 8. This CDR3 contains 14 residues. Germline V lookup: CDR1 DFQATT, CDR2 SNEGSKA (reference sequence). The material was whole blood, obtained at baseline. This chain joins TRBV20-1 and TRBJ2-7, with 7 nucleotides matching TRBD2. The sequence derives from an adult who was a healthcare worker with PCR-confirmed SARS-CoV-2 infection or an uninfected control (not recorded which). The CDR3 region is CSAREFVGRVEQYF. In nucleotides, the CDR3 is TGCAGTGCTAGAGAGTTTGTGGGGAGGGTCGAGCAGTACTTC.